This is a list of T cell receptor beta chains from one sample in a study of tumor-infiltrating lymphocytes in primary liver carcinoma. One entry per CDR3 protein results from TCRdb running MiXCR on the multiplex PCR reads. The top ten hold less than 20% of the sample, which has approximately 40,000 distinct CDR3 sequences, roughly 80% seen once. The sample comprised liver tumor tissue from sampling region 4. All receptors come from a man in his forties with primary liver carcinoma and hepatitis B virus infection. Both conserved end residues are part of each CDR3. A D gene is named only where the DNA matches it firmly. The listing skips clone size in some rows; elsewhere it reads once, few, many or a size class.

d_call: NA
j_call: TRBJ2-7
v_call: TRBV12-3/TRBV12-4
clone_size: NA
cdr3_aa: CAGSSGRVSRYERYF
cdr3_nt: TGTGCCGGCAGCTCGGGGCGGGTGTCGAGGTACGAGCGGTACTTC

d_call: TRBD1
j_call: TRBJ1-1
v_call: TRBV10-3
clone_size: medium-sized
cdr3_aa: CAIRGRSQGLNTEAFF
cdr3_nt: TGTGCCATCAGGGGGAGGTCACAGGGGTTGAACACTGAAGCTTTCTTT

d_call: TRBD2
j_call: TRBJ2-7
v_call: TRBV5-5
clone_size: NA
cdr3_aa: CANSLVIGAGVLEQYF
cdr3_nt: TGTGCCAACAGCTTGGTTATAGGGGCGGGAGTATTGGAGCAGTACTTC

d_call: TRBD2
j_call: TRBJ2-7
v_call: TRBV4-2
clone_size: NA
cdr3_aa: CASSQDRTSGYYEQYF
cdr3_nt: TGTGCCAGCAGCCAAGATAGGACTAGCGGGTACTATGAACAGTACTTC

d_call: TRBD2
j_call: TRBJ2-6
v_call: TRBV6-2/TRBV6-3
clone_size: NA
cdr3_aa: CACSTLAGGNFGANVLTF
cdr3_nt: TGTGCCTGCAGTACCCTAGCGGGAGGGAACTTTGGGGCCAACGTCCTGACCTTC

d_call: TRBD2
j_call: TRBJ2-3
v_call: TRBV5-1
clone_size: NA
cdr3_aa: CTSSASGTSGPEDTQYF
cdr3_nt: TGCACCAGCAGCGCGAGTGGGACTAGCGGGCCGGAAGATACGCAATATTTT

d_call: NA
j_call: TRBJ2-1
v_call: TRBV29-1
clone_size: NA
cdr3_aa: CSVGYRPVSAYNEQFF
cdr3_nt: TGCAGCGTTGGGTACAGACCGGTATCCGCATACAATGAGCAGTTCTTT

d_call: TRBD2
j_call: TRBJ2-7
v_call: TRBV6-1
clone_size: NA
cdr3_aa: CAGNRGTSGVQEQYF
cdr3_nt: TGTGCCGGCAACCGAGGGACTAGCGGGGTCCAAGAGCAGTACTTC

d_call: NA
j_call: TRBJ1-4
v_call: TRBV4-2
clone_size: NA
cdr3_aa: CASSRPHREKPFF
cdr3_nt: TGTGCCAGCAGCCGGCCTCACCGTGAAAAACCGTTTTTT

d_call: NA
j_call: TRBJ2-5
v_call: TRBV11-2
clone_size: NA
cdr3_aa: CASTNPGRGETQYF
cdr3_nt: TGTGCCAGCACCAACCCCGGGAGAGGGGAGACCCAATACTTC

d_call: NA
j_call: TRBJ2-7
v_call: TRBV5-4
clone_size: once
cdr3_aa: CASNLAGFSYEQYF
cdr3_nt: TGTGCCAGCAACTTGGCCGGTTTCTCCTATGAGCAGTACTTC

d_call: TRBD1
j_call: TRBJ1-2
v_call: TRBV14
clone_size: NA
cdr3_aa: CASSRTGRGGYTF
cdr3_nt: TGTGCCAGCAGCCGGACAGGGAGAGGAGGCTACACCTTC

d_call: NA
j_call: TRBJ2-7
v_call: TRBV11-2
clone_size: NA
cdr3_aa: CASSLRWIGVNELYF
cdr3_nt: TGTGCCAGCAGCTTACGATGGATAGGGGTAAACGAGCTGTACTTC

d_call: NA
j_call: TRBJ2-2
v_call: TRBV5-6
clone_size: NA
cdr3_aa: CASRPNARSKTGELFF
cdr3_nt: TGTGCCAGCAGACCGAACGCCAGGTCGAAGACGGGGGAGCTGTTTTTT

d_call: TRBD2
j_call: TRBJ2-3
v_call: TRBV11-2
clone_size: NA
cdr3_aa: CASSLQAGVSTDTQYF
cdr3_nt: TGTGCCAGCAGCTTACAAGCGGGAGTCAGCACAGATACGCAGTATTTT

d_call: TRBD1
j_call: TRBJ2-2
v_call: TRBV12-3/TRBV12-4
clone_size: once
cdr3_aa: CASSLGTGSLFGELFF
cdr3_nt: TGTGCCAGCAGTCTCGGGACAGGGAGCTTGTTCGGGGAGCTGTTTTTT

d_call: TRBD2
j_call: TRBJ2-2
v_call: TRBV29-1
clone_size: NA
cdr3_aa: CSVGTSAANTGEMFF
cdr3_nt: TGCAGCGTAGGAACTAGCGCGGCGAACACCGGGGAGATGTTTTTT

d_call: NA
j_call: TRBJ2-1
v_call: TRBV5-1
clone_size: NA
cdr3_aa: CASSLREGDSGGAYNEQFF
cdr3_nt: TGCGCAAGCAGCTTGCGAGAAGGGGATAGCGGAGGGGCCTACAATGAGCAGTTCTTC